This TCR beta chain originates from a study of T cells in Graves' hyperthyroidism and ophthalmopathy. General study results and limits: Blood shared most expanded thyroid clonotypes above 0.001. A model of 13 V-J pairs discriminated ophthalmopathy from stable hyperthyroidism.

The study excluded patients with uncontrolled infection, other autoimmune disease, pregnancy or lactation. The CDR3 has 13 residues. Germline V gives CDR1 KGHDR, CDR2 SFDVKD. The investigators amplified TCR beta CDR3 regions from RNA transcripts. First-round RT-PCR of the TCR CDR3 relied on the HTBI primer set. Via MiXCR, TCRdb re-called the multiplex PCR reads, giving one row per CDR3 protein. The profile covers roughly 100,000 distinct CDR3 sequences, with about half appearing a single time and approximately 25% taken by the ten largest. To note about this clonotype: Antigen unknown. One end of the junction fails to match germline, which may point to a read error.

The clonotype was recovered from a man aged 40-55 years with Graves' hyperthyroidism. The chain has TRBV24-1 and TRBJ2-2; the D gene could be TRBD1 or TRBD2 (5 bases each). Sequences were obtained from blood. In nucleotides, the CDR3 is TGTGTCGTCCTCGGGGATCACACCGGGGCGCTGTTTTTT. Protein product: CVVLGDHTGALFF.